Listed here are 15 T cell receptor beta chains from one sample, sequenced in a study of blood T cell repertoires in COVID-19. Using immunoSEQ multiplex PCR, the repertoire was profiled, and TCRdb retains in-frame clones only, with some absent. The data contain 200,000 or so clones, just over 85% of them singletons. The sequencing input was PBMCs or T cells enriched from blood (not recorded which). These receptors were collected from a woman between 40 and 50 years old with acute COVID-19.

The chain couples TRBV27 to TRBJ2-2; no definite D call. The CDR3 has 16 amino acids. V lost 3 bases and J lost 1, with 12 bases in between. CDR1 and CDR2 (germline): MNHEY, SMNVEV (reference sequence). CDR3: CASSFQQLWNTGELFF. DNA of the CDR3: TGTGCCAGCAGTTTCCAACAGCTTTGGAACACCGGGGAGCTGTTTTTT.

The sample holds a few counts of this clone. The rearrangement links TRBV6-5 to TRBJ2-7; 10 bases fit TRBD1. V dropped 5 bases and J dropped 4; count of bases not matched to a gene: 8. The germline CDR1 and CDR2 sequences are MNHEY and SVGAGI. The CDR3 spans 15 residues. The DNA of the CDR3 is TGTGCCAGCAGTCACCGGGACAGGGGATCTTACGAGCAGTACTTC. It yields the protein CASSHRDRGSYEQYF.

This clone was counted once. This rearrangement joins TRBV19 to TRBJ2-1; 7 positions agree with TRBD2. This CDR3 has 17 residues. Germline CDR1 is LNHDA and CDR2 is SQIVND (reference sequence). V lost 7 bases and J lost 3; bases outside the gene matches: 15. The CDR3 reads CASKVGAWTRNYNEQFF. The CDR3 coding sequence is TGTGCCAGTAAGGTCGGAGCCTGGACTAGAAACTACAATGAGCAGTTCTTC.

Here the CDR3 reads CASSLSKSGANVLTF. The CDR3 DNA reads as TGTGCCAGCAGCCTAAGCAAGTCTGGGGCCAACGTCCTGACTTTC. This sequence joins TRBV5-8 and TRBJ2-6, with D hard to call. In germline, CDR1 is SGHTS, CDR2 YDEGEE. This CDR3 comprises 15 residues. V shed 4 bases and J shed 1 base, with 9 bases lying between them.

This chain links TRBV5-1 with TRBJ1-1; TRBD1 is a possible D gene (5 bases). Germline CDR1 and CDR2: SGHRS and YFSETQ. The V gene lost 2 bases and the J gene lost 0 bases, with 8 bases spanning the gap. There are 14 residues in the CDR3. DNA for the CDR3: TGCGCCAGCAGCTTAGGGGCGGTGAACACTGAAGCTTTCTTT. Translating it yields CASSLGAVNTEAFF.

The V call is TRBV28, the J call TRBJ2-1; no clear D gene. The CDR3 is 11 amino acids. V gave up 1 base and J gave up 10 bases, with 5 bases separating them. Germline loops: CDR1 MDHEN, CDR2 SYDVKM. The CDR3 DNA sequence: TGTGCCAGCAGTTTATCCCTAGAGCAGTTCTTC. Residues: CASSLSLEQFF.

The chain is built from TRBV3-1 (or the pseudogene TRBV3-2) and TRBJ2-7; TRBD2 is a possible D gene (5 bases). V lost 4 bases, J lost 7 bases, and 8 bases lay in between. This CDR3 contains 11 residues. The germline CDR1 and CDR2 sequences are LGHDT and YNNKEL (reference sequence). The CDR3 bases are TGTGCCAGCAGCCTCGAGCGGGAGCAGTACTTC. This gives the protein CASSLEREQYF.

This clone was detected a few times. The CDR3, as DNA: TGTGCCAGTAGTACGACAGGGAGGAAAGAGACCCAGTACTTC. Its translation: CASSTTGRKETQYF. The chain employs TRBV19 and TRBJ2-5, with D perhaps TRBD1 (7 bases). Deletions cut 4 bases from V and 3 bases from J, with 12 bases between. The CDR3 is 14 amino acids. Germline assignment: CDR1 LNHDA and CDR2 SQIVND (reference sequence). Combining the CDR3 with reference TRBV19 and TRBJ2-5 gives the whole variable domain DGGITQSPKYLFRKEGQNVTLSCEQNLNHDAMYWYRQDPGQGLRLIYYSQIVNDFQKGDIAEGYSVSREKKESFPLTVTSAQKNPTAFYLCASSTTGRKETQYFGPGTRLLVL.

Here the CDR3 DNA reads TGCGCCAGCAGCCAATACGTGCGGGACAACACCGGGGAGCTGTTTTTT. It codes for CASSQYVRDNTGELFF. The chain couples TRBV4-3 to TRBJ2-2; a possible D gene is TRBD2 (6 bases). V was shortened by 2 bases and J by 2 bases, with 12 bases between the two germline ends. The germline V gene has CDR1 LGHNA and CDR2 YSLEER. CDR3 size: 16 residues.

The J gene is TRBJ2-7, the V gene TRBV6-5; 11 positions match TRBD1. The V gene end was trimmed by 9 bases and the J gene end by 4 bases; junction bases not matched to a gene: 11. CDR3 length: 15 residues. Germline V CDR1 and CDR2: MNHEY, SVGAGI. The CDR3 DNA sequence: TGTGCCAGTTCTAGCCCGGACAGGGGGCGGTACGAGCAGTACTTC. Translating gives CASSSPDRGRYEQYF.

This clone appeared once. The chain employs TRBV28 and TRBJ2-1; D not resolved. V lost 4 bases, J lost 7 bases, and 5 bases lay in between. Germline V gives CDR1 MDHEN, CDR2 SYDVKM. This CDR3 has 11 amino acids. CDR3 bases: TGTGCCAGCAGTTCCCCGAATGAGCAGTTCTTC. Translation gives CASSSPNEQFF.

The chain carries TRBV24-1 and TRBJ1-2, with TRBD1 matching over 10 bases. The germline CDR1 and CDR2 sequences are KGHDR and SFDVKD. Unmatched junction bases numbered 7, after V lost 2 bases and J lost 2 bases. This CDR3 is built from 17 residues. The CDR3 DNA follows: TGTGCCACCAGTGATTCCACCGACAGGGGGCTGAACTATGGCTACACCTTC. Translation gives CATSDSTDRGLNYGYTF.

The V call is TRBV6-5, the J call TRBJ2-7, with TRBD2 identical over 8 bases. Germline lookup yields CDR1 MNHEY and CDR2 SVGAGI. Trimming took 0 bases from V and 4 from J; bases not matched to a gene: 5. The CDR3 has 15 amino acids. The CDR3 nucleotides are TGTGCCAGCAGTTACTCCCCGGGAGGGTCTTACGAGCAGTACTTC. Amino acid sequence: CASSYSPGGSYEQYF.

The chain uses TRBV2 and TRBJ2-3, with 9 bases identical to TRBD1. CDR1 is SNHLY, CDR2 FYNNEI, per germline. Losses at the gene ends were 7 bases for V and 0 bases for J; bases not matched to a gene: 2. This CDR3 spans 14 amino acids. The CDR3 loop is CASKQGASTDTQYF. The CDR3 nucleotides read TGTGCCAGCAAACAGGGGGCGAGCACAGATACGCAGTATTTT.

There are a few counts of this clone. The rearrangement links TRBV27 to TRBJ2-7, with 7 bases that match TRBD2. Germline lookup yields CDR1 MNHEY and CDR2 SMNVEV (reference sequence). There are 13 residues in the CDR3. After removal of 1 base from V and 6 bases from J, the junction contained 3 bases not matched to a gene. This CDR3 reads CASSLWRTSEQYF. In DNA form, the CDR3 reads TGTGCCAGCAGTTTATGGAGGACTAGCGAGCAGTACTTC.